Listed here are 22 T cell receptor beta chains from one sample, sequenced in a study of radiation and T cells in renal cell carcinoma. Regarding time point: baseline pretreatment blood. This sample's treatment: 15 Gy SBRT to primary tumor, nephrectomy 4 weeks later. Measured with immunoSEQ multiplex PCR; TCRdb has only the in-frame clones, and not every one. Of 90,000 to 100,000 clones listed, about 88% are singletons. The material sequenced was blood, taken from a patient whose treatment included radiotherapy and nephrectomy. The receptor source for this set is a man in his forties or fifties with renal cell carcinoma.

The CDR3, as DNA: TGTGCCAGCAGCTTCAATAGGGGGTCGGGGGAAAAACTGTTTTTT. Protein: CASSFNRGSGEKLFF. The V gene is TRBV7-2, the J gene TRBJ1-4; D perhaps matches TRBD1 (6 bases). V was shortened by 3 bases and J by 8 bases, with 16 bases between the two germline ends. Germline CDR1 is SGHTA and CDR2 is FQGNSA. This CDR3 region has 15 residues.

CDR3 sequence (DNA): TGCAGCGTTGAAGGTCGGCATACGGCGGGAACTGAAGCTTTCTTT. It is translated as CSVEGRHTAGTEAFF. The chain recombines TRBV29-1 with TRBJ1-1; D remains ambiguous. The CDR3 contains 15 residues. CDR1 and CDR2 from the germline V gene are SQVTM and ANQGSEA. Trimming took off 1 base at V and 5 bases at J, with 17 bases between the two ends. Full variable domain (remainder filled in from reference TRBV29-1 and TRBJ1-1): SAVISQKPSRDICQRGTSLTIQCQVDSQVTMMFWYRQQPGQSLTLIATANQGSEATYESGFVIDKFPISRPNLTFSTLTVSNMSPEDSSIYLCSVEGRHTAGTEAFFGQGTRLTVV.

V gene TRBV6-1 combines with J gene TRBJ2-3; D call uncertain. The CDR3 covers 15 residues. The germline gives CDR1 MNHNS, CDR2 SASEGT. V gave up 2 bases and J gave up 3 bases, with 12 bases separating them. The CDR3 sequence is CASSEWSFLTDTQYF. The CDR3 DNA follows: TGTGCCAGCAGTGAATGGAGCTTTTTAACAGATACGCAGTATTTT.

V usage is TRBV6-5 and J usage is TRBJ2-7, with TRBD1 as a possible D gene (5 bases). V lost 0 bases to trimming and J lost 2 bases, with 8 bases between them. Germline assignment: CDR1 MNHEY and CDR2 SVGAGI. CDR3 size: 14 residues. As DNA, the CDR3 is TGTGCCAGCAGTTACTCGGCAGGGACCTACGAGCAGTACTTC. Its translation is CASSYSAGTYEQYF.

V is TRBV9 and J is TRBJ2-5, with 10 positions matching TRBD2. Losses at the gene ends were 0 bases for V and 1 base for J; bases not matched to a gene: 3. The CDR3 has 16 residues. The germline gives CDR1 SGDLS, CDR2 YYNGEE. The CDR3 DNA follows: TGTGCCAGCAGCGTAGCCAGCGGGGGGGTCCAAGAGACCCAGTACTTC. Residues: CASSVASGGVQETQYF.

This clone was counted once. The CDR3 region is CASSLVGQGYNEQFF. The CDR3, as DNA: TGTGCCAGCAGCTTAGTGGGACAGGGATACAATGAGCAGTTCTTC. This chain links TRBV7-2 with TRBJ2-1, with TRBD1 matching over 9 bases. CDR1 SGHTA and CDR2 FQGNSA come from the germline V gene. The CDR3 has 15 amino acids. With V trimmed by 1 base and J by 4 bases, 2 bases remained unmatched.

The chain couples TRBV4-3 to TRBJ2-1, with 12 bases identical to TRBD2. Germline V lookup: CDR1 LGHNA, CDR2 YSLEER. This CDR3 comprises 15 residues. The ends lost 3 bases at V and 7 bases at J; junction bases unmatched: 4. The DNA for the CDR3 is TGCGCCAGCAGCCAGGGAGGACTAGCGGGGAATGAGCAGTTCTTC. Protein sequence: CASSQGGLAGNEQFF.

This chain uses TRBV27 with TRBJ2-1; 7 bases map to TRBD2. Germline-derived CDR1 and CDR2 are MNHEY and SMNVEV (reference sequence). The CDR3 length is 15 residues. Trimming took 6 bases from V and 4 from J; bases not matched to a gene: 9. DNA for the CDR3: TGTGCCAGCAGAGGGTGGCAGGGAGGGTACAATGAGCAGTTCTTC. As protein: CASRGWQGGYNEQFF.

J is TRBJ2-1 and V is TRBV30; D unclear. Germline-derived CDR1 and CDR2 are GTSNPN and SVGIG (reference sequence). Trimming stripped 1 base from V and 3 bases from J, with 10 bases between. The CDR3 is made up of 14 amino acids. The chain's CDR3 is CAWSALTNYNEQFF. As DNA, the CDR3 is TGTGCCTGGAGTGCCCTGACGAACTACAATGAGCAGTTCTTC.

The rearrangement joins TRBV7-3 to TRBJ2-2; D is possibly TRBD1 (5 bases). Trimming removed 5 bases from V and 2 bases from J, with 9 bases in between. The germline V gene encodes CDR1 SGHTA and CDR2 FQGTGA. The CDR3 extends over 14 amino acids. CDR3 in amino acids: CASSIQGNTGELFF. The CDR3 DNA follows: TGTGCCAGCAGCATCCAGGGAAACACCGGGGAGCTGTTTTTT.

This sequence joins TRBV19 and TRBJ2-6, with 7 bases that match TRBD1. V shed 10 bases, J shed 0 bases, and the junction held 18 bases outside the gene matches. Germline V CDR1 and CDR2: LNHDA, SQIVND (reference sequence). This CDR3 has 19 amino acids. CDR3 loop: CATTETTGQIISGANVLTF. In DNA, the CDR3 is TGTGCCACCACCGAAACCACGGGACAGATAATCTCTGGGGCCAACGTCCTGACTTTC.

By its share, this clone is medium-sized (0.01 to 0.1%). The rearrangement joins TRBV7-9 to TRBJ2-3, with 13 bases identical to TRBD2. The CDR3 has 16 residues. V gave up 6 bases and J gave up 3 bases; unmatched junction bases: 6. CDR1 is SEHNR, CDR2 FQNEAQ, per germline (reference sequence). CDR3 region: CASRDGLAGVTDTQYF. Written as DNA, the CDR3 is TGTGCCAGCAGGGACGGACTAGCGGGAGTTACAGATACGCAGTATTTT.

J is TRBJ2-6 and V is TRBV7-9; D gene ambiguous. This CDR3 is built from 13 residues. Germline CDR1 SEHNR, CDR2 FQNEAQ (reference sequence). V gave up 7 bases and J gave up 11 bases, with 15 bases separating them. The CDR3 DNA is TGTGCCAGCACAGCCCCTCCCTTAGACGTCCTGACTTTC. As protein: CASTAPPLDVLTF.

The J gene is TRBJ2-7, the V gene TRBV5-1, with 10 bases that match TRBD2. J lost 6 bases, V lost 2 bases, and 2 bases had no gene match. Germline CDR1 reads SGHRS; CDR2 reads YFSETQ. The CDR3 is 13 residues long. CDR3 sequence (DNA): TGCGCCAGCAGCTTTAGCGGGAGGTCCGAGCAGTACTTC. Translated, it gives CASSFSGRSEQYF.

CDR3: CASRMGTGGGEQYF. The DNA of the CDR3 is TGTGCCAGCAGGATGGGGACAGGGGGCGGCGAGCAGTACTTC. The rearrangement links TRBV6-5 to TRBJ2-7; 12 bases line up with TRBD1. Germline V lookup: CDR1 MNHEY, CDR2 SVGAGI. This CDR3 has 14 residues. The V segment lost 6 bases and the J segment 6 bases; nucleotides outside the gene matches: 6.

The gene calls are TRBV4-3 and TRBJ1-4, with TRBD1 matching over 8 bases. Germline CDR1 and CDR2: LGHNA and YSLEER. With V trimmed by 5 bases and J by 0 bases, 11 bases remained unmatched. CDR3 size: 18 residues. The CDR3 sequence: CASSKRTGPGTTNEKLFF. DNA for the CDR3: TGCGCCAGCAGCAAACGGACAGGGCCAGGGACAACTAATGAAAAACTGTTTTTT.

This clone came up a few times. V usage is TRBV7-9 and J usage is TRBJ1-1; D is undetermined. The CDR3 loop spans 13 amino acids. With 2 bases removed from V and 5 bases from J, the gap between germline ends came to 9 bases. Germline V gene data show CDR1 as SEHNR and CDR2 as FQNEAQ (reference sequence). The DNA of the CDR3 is TGTGCCAGCAGCTTATTCTGGGTTACTGAAGCTTTCTTT. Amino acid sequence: CASSLFWVTEAFF.

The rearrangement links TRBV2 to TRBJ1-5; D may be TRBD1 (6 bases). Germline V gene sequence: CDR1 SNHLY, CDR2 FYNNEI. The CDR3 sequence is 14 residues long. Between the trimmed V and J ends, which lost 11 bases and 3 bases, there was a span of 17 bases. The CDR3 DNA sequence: TGTGCCGGTCAGGGGCCGGGGGTCAATCAGCCCCAGCATTTT. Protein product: CAGQGPGVNQPQHF. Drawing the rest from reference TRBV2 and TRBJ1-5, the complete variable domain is EPEVTQTPSHQVTQMGQEVILRCVPISNHLYFYWYRQILGQKVEFLVSFYNNEISEKSEIFDDQFSVERPDGSNFTLKIRSTKLEDSAMYFCAGQGPGVNQPQHFGDGTRLSIL.

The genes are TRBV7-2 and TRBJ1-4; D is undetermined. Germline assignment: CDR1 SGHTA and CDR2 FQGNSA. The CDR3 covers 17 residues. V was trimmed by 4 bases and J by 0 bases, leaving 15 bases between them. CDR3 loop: CASSSDVYRATNEKLFF. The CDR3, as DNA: TGTGCCAGCAGCTCAGACGTATACAGAGCAACTAATGAAAAACTGTTTTTT.

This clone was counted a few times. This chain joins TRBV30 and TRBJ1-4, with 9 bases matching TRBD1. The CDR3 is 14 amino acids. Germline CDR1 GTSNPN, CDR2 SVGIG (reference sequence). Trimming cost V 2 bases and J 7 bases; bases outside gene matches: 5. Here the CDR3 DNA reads TGTGCCTGGAGTTCCGGGACAGGGTCTGAAAAACTGTTTTTT. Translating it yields CAWSSGTGSEKLFF.

CDR3 DNA sequence: TGTGCCAGCAAAAAGCTTAGCTCTGGGGCCAACGTCCTGACTTTC. Its protein is CASKKLSSGANVLTF. The rearrangement uses TRBV2 and TRBJ2-6; D remains ambiguous. The CDR3 loop spans 15 amino acids. Trimming cost V 7 bases and J 0 bases, with 10 bases left between them. Per the germline V gene, CDR1 is SNHLY and CDR2 is FYNNEI.

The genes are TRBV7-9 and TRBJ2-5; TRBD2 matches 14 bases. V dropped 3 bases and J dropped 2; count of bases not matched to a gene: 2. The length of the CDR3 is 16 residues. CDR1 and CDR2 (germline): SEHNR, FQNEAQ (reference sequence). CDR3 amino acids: CASSFGTSGGQETQYF. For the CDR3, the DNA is TGTGCCAGCAGCTTCGGGACTAGCGGGGGTCAAGAGACCCAGTACTTC. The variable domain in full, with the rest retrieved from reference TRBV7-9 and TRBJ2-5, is DTGVSQNPRHKITKRGQNVTFRCDPISEHNRLYWYRQTLGQGPEFLTYFQNEAQLEKSRLLSDRFSAERPKGSFSTLEIQRTEQGDSAMYLCASSFGTSGGQETQYFGPGTRLLVL.